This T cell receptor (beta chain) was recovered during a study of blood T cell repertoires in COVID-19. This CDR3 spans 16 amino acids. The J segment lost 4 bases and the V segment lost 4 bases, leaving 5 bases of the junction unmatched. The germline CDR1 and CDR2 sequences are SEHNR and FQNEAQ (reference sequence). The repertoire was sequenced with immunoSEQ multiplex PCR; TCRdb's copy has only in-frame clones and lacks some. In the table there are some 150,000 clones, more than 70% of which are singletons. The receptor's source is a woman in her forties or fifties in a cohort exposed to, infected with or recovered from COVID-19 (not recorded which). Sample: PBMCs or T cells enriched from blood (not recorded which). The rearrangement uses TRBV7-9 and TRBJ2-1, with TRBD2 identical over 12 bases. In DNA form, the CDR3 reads TGTGCCAGCAGCTCGACTAGCGGGAGACTTTACAATGAGCAGTTCTTC. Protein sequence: CASSSTSGRLYNEQFF.